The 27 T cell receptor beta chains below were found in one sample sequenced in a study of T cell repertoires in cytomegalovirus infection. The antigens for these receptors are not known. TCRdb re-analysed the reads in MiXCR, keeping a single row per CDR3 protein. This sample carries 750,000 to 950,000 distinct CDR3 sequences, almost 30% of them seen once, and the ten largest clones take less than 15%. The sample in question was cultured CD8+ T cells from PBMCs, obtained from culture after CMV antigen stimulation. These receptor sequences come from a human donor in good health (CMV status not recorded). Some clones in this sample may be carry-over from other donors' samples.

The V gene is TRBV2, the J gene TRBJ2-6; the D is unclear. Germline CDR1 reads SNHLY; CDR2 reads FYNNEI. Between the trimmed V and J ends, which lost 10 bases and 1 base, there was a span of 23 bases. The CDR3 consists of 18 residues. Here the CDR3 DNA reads TGTGCCATACAATACGTAGCCCAGAACAGATCTGGGGCCAACGTCCTGACTTTC. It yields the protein CAIQYVAQNRSGANVLTF. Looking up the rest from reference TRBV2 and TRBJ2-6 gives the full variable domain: EPEVTQTPSHQVTQMGQEVILRCVPISNHLYFYWYRQILGQKVEFLVSFYNNEISEKSEIFDDQFSVERPDGSNFTLKIRSTKLEDSAMYFCAIQYVAQNRSGANVLTFGAGSRLTVL.

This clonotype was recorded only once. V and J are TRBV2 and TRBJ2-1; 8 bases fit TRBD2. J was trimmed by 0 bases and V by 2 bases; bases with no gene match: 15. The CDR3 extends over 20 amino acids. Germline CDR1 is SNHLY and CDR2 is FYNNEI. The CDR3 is CASSELAGSGGGSSYNEQFF. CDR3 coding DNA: TGTGCCAGCAGTGAATTGGCGGGGTCCGGCGGGGGGAGCTCCTACAATGAGCAGTTCTTC. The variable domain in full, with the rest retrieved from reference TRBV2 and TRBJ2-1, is EPEVTQTPSHQVTQMGQEVILRCVPISNHLYFYWYRQILGQKVEFLVSFYNNEISEKSEIFDDQFSVERPDGSNFTLKIRSTKLEDSAMYFCASSELAGSGGGSSYNEQFFGPGTRLTVL.

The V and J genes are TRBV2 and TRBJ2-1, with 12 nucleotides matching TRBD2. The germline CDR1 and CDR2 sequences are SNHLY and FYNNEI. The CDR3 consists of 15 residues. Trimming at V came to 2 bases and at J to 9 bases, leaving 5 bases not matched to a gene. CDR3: CASSERLAGVGEQFF. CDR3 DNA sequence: TGTGCCAGCAGTGAAAGACTAGCGGGGGTCGGTGAGCAGTTCTTC.

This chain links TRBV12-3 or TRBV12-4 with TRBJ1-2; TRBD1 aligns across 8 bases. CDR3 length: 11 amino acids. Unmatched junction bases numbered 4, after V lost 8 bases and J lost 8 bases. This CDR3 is CASGQGRGYTF. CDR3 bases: TGTGCCAGCGGACAGGGTCGCGGCTACACCTTC.

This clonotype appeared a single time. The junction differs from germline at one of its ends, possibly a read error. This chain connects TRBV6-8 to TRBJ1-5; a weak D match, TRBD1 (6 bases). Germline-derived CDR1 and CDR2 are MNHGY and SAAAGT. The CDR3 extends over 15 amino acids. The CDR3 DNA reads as TGTGCCAGCACCGAGGGGGGGTACGGCAATCAGCCCCAGCGTTTT. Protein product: CASTEGGYGNQPQRF.

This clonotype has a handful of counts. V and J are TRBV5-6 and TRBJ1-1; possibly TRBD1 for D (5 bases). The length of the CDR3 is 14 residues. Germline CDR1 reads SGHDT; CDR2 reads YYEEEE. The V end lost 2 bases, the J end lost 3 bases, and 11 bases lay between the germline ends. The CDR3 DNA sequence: TGTGCCAGCAGCTTCAGGGAGCTACACACTGAAGCTTTCTTT. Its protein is CASSFRELHTEAFF.

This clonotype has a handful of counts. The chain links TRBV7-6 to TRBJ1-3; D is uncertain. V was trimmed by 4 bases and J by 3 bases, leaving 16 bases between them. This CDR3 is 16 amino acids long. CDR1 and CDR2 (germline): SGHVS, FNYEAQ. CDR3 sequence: CASSYSERSFGNTIYF. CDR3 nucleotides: TGTGCCAGCAGCTACTCGGAGAGGTCTTTTGGAAACACCATATATTTT.

In nucleotides, the CDR3 is TGCGCCAGCAGCTTAGACCCGGGGCTTCTCGGGGATACGCAGTATTTT. Amino acid sequence: CASSLDPGLLGDTQYF. The rearrangement joins TRBV5-1 to TRBJ2-3; D may be TRBD1 or TRBD2 (5 bases each). The CDR3 spans 16 residues. The germline CDR1 and CDR2 sequences are SGHRS and YFSETQ. Trimming removed 2 bases from V and 6 bases from J, with 19 bases in between.

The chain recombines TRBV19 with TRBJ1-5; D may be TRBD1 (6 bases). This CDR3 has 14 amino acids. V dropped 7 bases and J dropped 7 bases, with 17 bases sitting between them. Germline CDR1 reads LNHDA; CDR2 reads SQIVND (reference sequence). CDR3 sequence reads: CASIPRGQKQPQHF. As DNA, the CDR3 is TGTGCCAGTATCCCGCGGGGGCAGAAACAGCCCCAGCATTTT.

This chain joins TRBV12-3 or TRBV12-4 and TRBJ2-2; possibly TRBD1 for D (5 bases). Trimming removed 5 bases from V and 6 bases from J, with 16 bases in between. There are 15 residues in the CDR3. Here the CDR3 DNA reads TGTGCCAGCAGTGACGGACGATGGGGCTCCGGGGAGCTGTTTTTT. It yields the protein CASSDGRWGSGELFF.

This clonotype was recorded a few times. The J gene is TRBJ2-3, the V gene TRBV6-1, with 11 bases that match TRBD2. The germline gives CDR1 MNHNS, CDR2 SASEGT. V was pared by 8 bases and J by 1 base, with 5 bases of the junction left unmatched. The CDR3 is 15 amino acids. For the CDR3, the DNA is TGTGCCAGCCCACTGGGACTAGCGGGCACAGATACGCAGTATTTT. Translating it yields CASPLGLAGTDTQYF.

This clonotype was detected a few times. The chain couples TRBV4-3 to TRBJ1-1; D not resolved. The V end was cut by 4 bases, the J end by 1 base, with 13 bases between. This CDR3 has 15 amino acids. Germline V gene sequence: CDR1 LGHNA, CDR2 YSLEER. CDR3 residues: CASSPGQAGNTEAFF. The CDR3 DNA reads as TGCGCCAGCAGCCCTGGTCAAGCAGGGAACACTGAAGCTTTCTTT.

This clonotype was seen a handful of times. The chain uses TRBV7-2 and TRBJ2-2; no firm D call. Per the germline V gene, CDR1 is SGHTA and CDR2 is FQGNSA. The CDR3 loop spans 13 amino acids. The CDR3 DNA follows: TGTGCAACTTATGACACTAACACCGGGGAGCTGTTTTTT. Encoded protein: CATYDTNTGELFF.

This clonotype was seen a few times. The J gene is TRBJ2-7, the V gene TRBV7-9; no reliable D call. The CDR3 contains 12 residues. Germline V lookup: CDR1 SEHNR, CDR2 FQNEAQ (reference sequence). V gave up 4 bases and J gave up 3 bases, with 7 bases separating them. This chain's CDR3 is CASSSSIYEQYF. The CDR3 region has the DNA TGTGCCAGCAGCTCCTCGATCTACGAGCAGTACTTC.

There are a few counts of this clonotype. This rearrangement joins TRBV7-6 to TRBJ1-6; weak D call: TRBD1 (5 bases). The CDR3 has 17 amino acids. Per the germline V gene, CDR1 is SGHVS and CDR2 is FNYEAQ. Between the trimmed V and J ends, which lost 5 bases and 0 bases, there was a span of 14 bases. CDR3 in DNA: TGTGCCAGCAGCAGAACTGGGGGGGGCTCCTATAATTCACCCCTCCACTTT. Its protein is CASSRTGGGSYNSPLHF.

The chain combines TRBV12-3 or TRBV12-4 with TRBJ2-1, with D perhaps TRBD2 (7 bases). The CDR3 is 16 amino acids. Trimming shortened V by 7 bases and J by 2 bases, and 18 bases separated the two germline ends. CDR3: CASNYWGGDTYNEQFF. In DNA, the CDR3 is TGTGCCAGCAACTATTGGGGGGGGGACACCTACAATGAGCAGTTCTTC.

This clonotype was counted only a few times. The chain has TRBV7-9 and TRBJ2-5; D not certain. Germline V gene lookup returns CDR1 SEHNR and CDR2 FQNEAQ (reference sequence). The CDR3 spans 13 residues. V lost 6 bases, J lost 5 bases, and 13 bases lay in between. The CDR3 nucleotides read TGTGCCAGCAGTTCTAGGTTCGGGGAGACCCAGTACTTC. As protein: CASSSRFGETQYF.

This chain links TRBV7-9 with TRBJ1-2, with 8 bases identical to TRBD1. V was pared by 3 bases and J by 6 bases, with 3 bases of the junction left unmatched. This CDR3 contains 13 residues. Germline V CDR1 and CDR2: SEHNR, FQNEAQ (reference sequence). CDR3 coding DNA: TGTGCCAGCAGCTTCCTGGACAGGGATGGCTACACCTTC. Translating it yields CASSFLDRDGYTF.

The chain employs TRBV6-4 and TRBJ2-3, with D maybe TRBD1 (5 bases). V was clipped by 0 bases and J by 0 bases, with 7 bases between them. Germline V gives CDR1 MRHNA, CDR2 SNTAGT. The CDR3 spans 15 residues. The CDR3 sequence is CASSDSTASTDTQYF. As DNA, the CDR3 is TGTGCCAGCAGTGACTCGACAGCGAGCACAGATACGCAGTATTTT.

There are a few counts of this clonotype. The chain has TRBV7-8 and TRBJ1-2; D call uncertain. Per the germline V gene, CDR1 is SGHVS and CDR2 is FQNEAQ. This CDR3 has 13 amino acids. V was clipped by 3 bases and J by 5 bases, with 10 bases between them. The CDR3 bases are TGTGCCAGCAGCTTCGACGGCGGGTATGGCTACACCTTC. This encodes CASSFDGGYGYTF.

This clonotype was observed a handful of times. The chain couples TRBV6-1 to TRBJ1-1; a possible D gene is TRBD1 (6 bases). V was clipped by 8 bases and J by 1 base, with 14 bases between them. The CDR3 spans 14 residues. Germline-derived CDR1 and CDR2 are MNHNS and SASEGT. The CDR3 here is CASLGGGANTEAFF. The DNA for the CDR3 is TGTGCCAGCCTCGGGGGGGGGGCGAACACTGAAGCTTTCTTT.

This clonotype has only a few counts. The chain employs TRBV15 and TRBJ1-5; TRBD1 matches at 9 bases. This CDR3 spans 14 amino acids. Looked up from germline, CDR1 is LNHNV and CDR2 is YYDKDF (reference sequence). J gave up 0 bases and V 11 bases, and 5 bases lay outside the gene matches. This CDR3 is CAVQQGASNQPQHF. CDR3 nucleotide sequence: TGTGCCGTACAACAGGGGGCTAGCAATCAGCCCCAGCATTTT.

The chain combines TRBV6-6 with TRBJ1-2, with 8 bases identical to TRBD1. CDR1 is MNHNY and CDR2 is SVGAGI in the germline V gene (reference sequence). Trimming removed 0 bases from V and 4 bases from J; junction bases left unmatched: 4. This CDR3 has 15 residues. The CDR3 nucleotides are TGTGCCAGCAGTTACTCTGGCGGACAGGGCTATGGCTACACCTTC. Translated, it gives CASSYSGGQGYGYTF.

CDR3 DNA: TGTGCCACCCAGGGTCTGGAGACCCAGTACTTC. The encoded protein is CATQGLETQYF. The genes are TRBV27 and TRBJ2-5, with D possibly matching TRBD1 (5 bases). The CDR3 runs to 11 residues. V was cut by 10 bases and J by 5 bases, with 11 bases left in between. Germline CDR1 reads MNHEY; CDR2 reads SMNVEV (reference sequence).

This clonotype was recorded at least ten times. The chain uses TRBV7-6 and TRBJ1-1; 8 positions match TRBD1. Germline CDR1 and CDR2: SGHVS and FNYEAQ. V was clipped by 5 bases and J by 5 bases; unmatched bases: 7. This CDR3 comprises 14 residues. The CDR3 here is CASSHRDRRTEAFF. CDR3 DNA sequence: TGTGCCAGCAGCCACCGGGACAGGAGGACTGAAGCTTTCTTT.

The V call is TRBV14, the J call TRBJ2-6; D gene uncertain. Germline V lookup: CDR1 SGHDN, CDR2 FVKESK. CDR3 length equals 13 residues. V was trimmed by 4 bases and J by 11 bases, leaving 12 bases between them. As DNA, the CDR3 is TGTGCCAGCAGCCGAGGAGTTCTTGACGTCCTGACTTTC. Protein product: CASSRGVLDVLTF.

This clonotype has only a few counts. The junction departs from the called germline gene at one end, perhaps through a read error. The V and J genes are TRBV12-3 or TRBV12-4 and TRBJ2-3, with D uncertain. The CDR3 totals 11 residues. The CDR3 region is CASSWATVSIF. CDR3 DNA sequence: TGTGCCAGCAGTTGGGCCACCGTGTCGATTTTT.